The rows below give T cell receptor beta chains drawn from one sample of a study of blood T cell repertoires in COVID-19. Profiling relied on immunoSEQ multiplex PCR, and the TCRdb table lists in-frame clones only, not all of them. The sample consists of 470,000 or so clones, roughly 88% of them appearing once. Sequencing used peripheral blood. The receptors were sampled from a human donor in a cohort sampled during active COVID-19. The conserved cysteine and the conserved F or W are not part of the CDR3 here. Fields, in order: CDR3 length, V gene, CDR3 protein.

17 TRBV19 ASSTLGTVIQATNEKLF
12 TRBV10-3 AIKAGQSSYEQY
13 TRBV7-7 ASSPGTGGDREQY
14 TRBV6-6 ASSPGLAQSTGELF
17 TRBV19 ASSTVTAGAFSGANVLT
15 TRBV5-1 ASSLRQAGSSNYGYT
12 TRBV25-1 ASSRDRGGETQY
13 TRBV19 ASSAAGGGDEKLF
15 TRBV7-6 ASSLAPGLPSDNEQF
12 TRBV5-4 ASSLAGTHTEAF
13 TRBV3-1/TRBV3-2 ASSQSSGRRETQY
9 TRBV28 ASRGLYEQY
11 TRBV30 AWSGQGGEKLF
12 TRBV6-5 ASSYSRGPYEQY
12 TRBV4-2 ASSQARTGYGYT